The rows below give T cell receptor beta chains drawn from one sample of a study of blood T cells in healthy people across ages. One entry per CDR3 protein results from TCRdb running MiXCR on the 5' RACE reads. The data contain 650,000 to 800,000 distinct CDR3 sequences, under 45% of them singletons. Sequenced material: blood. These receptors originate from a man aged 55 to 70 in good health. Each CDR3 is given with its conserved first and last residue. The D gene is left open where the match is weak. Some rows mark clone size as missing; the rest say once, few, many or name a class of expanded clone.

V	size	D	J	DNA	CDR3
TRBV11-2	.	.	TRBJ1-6	TGTGCCAGCAGCTTAGGTCCAGGGTGGAATTCACCCCTCCACTTT	CASSLGPGWNSPLHF
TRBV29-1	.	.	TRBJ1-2	TGCAGCATCACAGAGAGCCCTTTGTGGGGCTACACCTTC	CSITESPLWGYTF
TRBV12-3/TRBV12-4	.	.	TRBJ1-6	TGTGCCAGCAGTCCCCGACCGGATTCACCCCTCCACTTT	CASSPRPDSPLHF
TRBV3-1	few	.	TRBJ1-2	TGTGCCAGCAGCCAAGCCAGAACTAACTATGGCTACACCTTC	CASSQARTNYGYTF
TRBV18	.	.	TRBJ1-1	TGTGCCAGCTCACCACTAGGCTATGGGAACACTGAAGCTTTCTTT	CASSPLGYGNTEAFF
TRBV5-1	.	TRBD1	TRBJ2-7	TGCGTCAGCAGCTCGGACAGGGGCGAGCCCTACGAGCAGTACTTC	CVSSSDRGEPYEQYF
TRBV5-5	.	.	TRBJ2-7	TGTGCCAGCAGCTTGATCGAGGACGAGCAGTACTTC	CASSLIEDEQYF
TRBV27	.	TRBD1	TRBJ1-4	TGTGCCAGCAGGGGAGGGACAGGGCATGAAAAACTGTTTTTT	CASRGGTGHEKLFF
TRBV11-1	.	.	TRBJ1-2	TGTGCCAGCAGTTTTTCGCGGGTGACGAACCATGGCTACACCTTC	CASSFSRVTNHGYTF
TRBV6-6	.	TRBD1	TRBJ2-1	TGTGCCAGCAGTCCGGGACAGGGGGCCCTTACTTACAATGAGCGGTTCTTC	CASSPGQGALTYNERFF
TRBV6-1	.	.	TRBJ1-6	TGTGCCAGCAGTGAGAGACAAACGAATTCACCCCTCCACTTT	CASSERQTNSPLHF
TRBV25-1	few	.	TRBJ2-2	TGTGCCAGCAGTGATAGTAGAGAAAACACCGGGGAGCTGTTTTTT	CASSDSRENTGELFF
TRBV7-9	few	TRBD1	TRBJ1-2	TGTGCCAGCAGCCAAATGGGACAGGGGGCGCGTGGCTACACCTTC	CASSQMGQGARGYTF
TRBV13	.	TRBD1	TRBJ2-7	TGTGCCAGCAGCTTTTGGACGGGACAGGGCTACGAGCAGTACTTC	CASSFWTGQGYEQYF
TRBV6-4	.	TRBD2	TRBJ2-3	TGTGCCAGCAGTGCTCACCCGAGCGGGGGGGCCGATACGCAGTATTTT	CASSAHPSGGADTQYF
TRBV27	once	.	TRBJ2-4	TGTGCCAGCAGTTTATGGCTCGGGGGAGGAAACATTCAGTACTTC	CASSLWLGGGNIQYF
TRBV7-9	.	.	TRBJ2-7	TGTGCCAGCAGCTTAGGCGCAGTCGTCTCCTACGAGCAGTACTTC	CASSLGAVVSYEQYF
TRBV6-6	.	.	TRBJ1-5	TGTGCCAGCAGTGGACGTGGGGGGGGCGGTCAGCCCCAGCATTTT	CASSGRGGGGQPQHF
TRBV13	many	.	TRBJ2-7	TGTGCCAGCAGCTTCGGAGCGGTCTACGAGCAGTACTTC	CASSFGAVYEQYF
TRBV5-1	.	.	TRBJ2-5	TGCGCCAGCGGAAGGGCCCCTCAAGAGACCCAGTACTTC	CASGRAPQETQYF
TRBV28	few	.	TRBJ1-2	TGTGCCAGCAACGAACGCAACTATGGCTACACCTTC	CASNERNYGYTF
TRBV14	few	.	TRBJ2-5	TGTGCCAGCAGTTTCGCCGGACGGGGTTCAGAGACCCAGTACTTC	CASSFAGRGSETQYF
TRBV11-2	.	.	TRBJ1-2	TGTGCCAGCAGCTTAGATCGTACGGGGCTACGGGGCTACACCTTC	CASSLDRTGLRGYTF
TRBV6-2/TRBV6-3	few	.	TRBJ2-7	TGTGCCAGCAGGTTAATCGGGACGTCAGACGAGCAGTACTTC	CASRLIGTSDEQYF
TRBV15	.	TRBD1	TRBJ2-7	TGTGCCACCAGCGGCCCGGGACAGATCTACGAGCAGTACTTC	CATSGPGQIYEQYF
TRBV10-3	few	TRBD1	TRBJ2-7	TGTGCCATCAGCGACAGTCGACAGGGCGGCGCGCAGTACTTC	CAISDSRQGGAQYF
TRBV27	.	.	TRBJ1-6	TGTGCCAGCAGTCTCAGGCTTAGGGACGTATATTCACCCCTCCACTTT	CASSLRLRDVYSPLHF
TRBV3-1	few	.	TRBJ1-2	TGTGCCAGCAGCCAAGACGGACAGCCTCCGGGCTACACCTTC	CASSQDGQPPGYTF
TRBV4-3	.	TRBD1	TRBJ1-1	TGCGCCAGCAGCAGCCGAACAGGGGTGGGCACTGAAGCTTTCTTT	CASSSRTGVGTEAFF
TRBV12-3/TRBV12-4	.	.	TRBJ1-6	TGTGCCAGCAGTTTAGCCCGGGGCGGGGGTAATTCACCCCTCCACTTT	CASSLARGGGNSPLHF
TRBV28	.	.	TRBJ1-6	TGTGCCAGCAGCGCCGGGACGACCTTCACCCTCCACTTT	CASSAGTTFTLHF
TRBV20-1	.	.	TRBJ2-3	TGCAGTGCTAGACGGGGGAGCGGCGGAGATACGCAGTATTTT	CSARRGSGGDTQYF
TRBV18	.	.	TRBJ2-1	TGTGCCAGCTCACCATTGGGACGGTTATGGGACAATGAGCAGTTCTTC	CASSPLGRLWDNEQFF
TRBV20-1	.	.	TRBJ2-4	TGCAGTGCTATGGGAAACATTCAGTACTTC	CSAMGNIQYF
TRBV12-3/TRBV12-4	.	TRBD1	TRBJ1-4	TGTGCCAGCAGCCGGGGACAGGGAGTTGGAAAACTGTTTTTT	CASSRGQGVGKLFF
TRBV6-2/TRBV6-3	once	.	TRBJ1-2	TGTGCCAGCAGTTACGTCTCAGGGACCTATGGCTACACCTTC	CASSYVSGTYGYTF
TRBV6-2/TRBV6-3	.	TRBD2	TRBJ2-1	TGTGCCAGCAGTTACCCCTGGGAGGGGAACTCCTACAATGAGCAGTTCTTC	CASSYPWEGNSYNEQFF
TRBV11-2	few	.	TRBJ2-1	TGTGCCAGCAGCCCCCCCTTGTCGAGTACAGAGCAGTTCTTC	CASSPPLSSTEQFF
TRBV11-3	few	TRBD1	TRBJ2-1	TGTGCCAGCAACATACAGGGGGGAAGGAGTGAGCAGTTCTTC	CASNIQGGRSEQFF
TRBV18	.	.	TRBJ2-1	TGTGCCAGCCGCGTTAGAGTTTGGGACGACCGCCGCAATGAGCAGTTCTTC	CASRVRVWDDRRNEQFF
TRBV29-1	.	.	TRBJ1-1	TGCAGCGTTGAGGGGGGGAACGCTGAAGCTTTCTTT	CSVEGGNAEAFF
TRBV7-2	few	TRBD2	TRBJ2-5	TGTGCCAGCAGCTTCAAGACTAGCGGGCAGACCCAGTACTTC	CASSFKTSGQTQYF
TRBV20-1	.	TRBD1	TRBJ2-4	TGCAGTGCTAGCGGACAGGAAGTCTTAGCCAAAAACATTCAGTACTTC	CSASGQEVLAKNIQYF
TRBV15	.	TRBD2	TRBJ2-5	TGTGCCACCAGCAAGCCAACCGGGGGGATGGGAGAGACCCAGTACTTC	CATSKPTGGMGETQYF
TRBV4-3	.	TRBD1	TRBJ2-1	TGCGCCAGCAGCCAGAACGACAGGGGGCCCTACAGTGAGCAGTTCTTC	CASSQNDRGPYSEQFF
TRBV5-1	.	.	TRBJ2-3	TGCGCCAGCAGCTTGGATCCGGGGACTGGGGATACGCAGTATTTT	CASSLDPGTGDTQYF